This T cell receptor (beta chain) derives from a study of Ad26.COV2.S vaccination and SARS-CoV-2 variants (dated by TCRdb to the early 2020s). The study in broad terms: Vaccine-arm donors came from COV1001, a multicentre, randomized, double-blind, placebo-controlled phase I-IIa trial of Ad26.COV2.S in healthy adults. Ad26.COV2.S was administered intramuscularly at 5 x 10^10 or 1 x 10^11 viral particles, either as a single shot or as two shots given 56 days apart. Sequencing of the TCRbeta repertoire served to evaluate the specificity and breadth of SARS-CoV-2-reactive T cell receptors following Ad26.COV2.S vaccination. The TCR-sequenced set comprised roughly 30 samples: some 20 Ad26.COV2.S vaccine recipients, 5 placebo recipients and 8 SARS-CoV-2 convalescent individuals. Trial participants were randomized into five groups of five, in which low-dose or high-dose Ad26.COV2.S was given once or twice, or placebo was given on both occasions. Blinding of investigators to trial group allocation was maintained during experiments and outcome assessment.

General conclusions and limits of the study: After vaccination, substantial breadth of spike-specific CD8+ and CD4+ T cell responses was reported. Vaccine and placebo recipients had similar non-spike TCR breadth, a finding consistent with the vaccine containing only spike. Ad26.COV2.S recipients had higher spike-specific TCR breadth than placebo recipients (P = 0.0014). The authors noted that total T cell responses may have been underestimated by the TCR breadth and depth analyses. The study was not powered to compare responses between vaccine doses or regimens.

Read against the paper, the sample's treatment or condition label means: some 19 received Ad26.COV2.S at low or high dose, single or two shots; five or six received placebo; per-sample allocation not given. Repertoires of vaccine and placebo recipients were sequenced from samples collected on day 63 after the first injection. Cohort 1b enrolled 20 to 30 adults aged 18-55 years at a single site in Boston, USA, between 29 July and 7 August 2020. Ad26.COV2.S consisted of a replication-incompetent adenovirus type 26 vector by which a prefusion-stabilized SARS-CoV-2 spike protein from the original Wuhan strain was expressed. Regarding this clone: Its antigen remains unidentified. Per-base qualities were not stored, and no clone one base away is much larger.

The immunoSEQ Assay was the method used to sequence TCRbeta CDR3 regions. After extraction, genomic DNA underwent amplification by bias-controlled multiplex PCR, followed by high-throughput sequencing. As for the authors' bioinformatics: To quantify the absolute abundance of every unique TCRbeta CDR3 region, sequences were collapsed and filtered. Usable DNA was measured by amplifying reference genes present in all nucleated cells, and TCRbeta template counts were normalized to that usable DNA to estimate T cell fraction. Repertoire TCRs were annotated as SARS-CoV-2-specific by exact matching of V gene, CDR3 amino acid sequence and J gene to a known reactive TCR set. MIRA supplied the reference SARS-CoV-2 TCR set, which was filtered for enrichment in COVID-19-positive ImmuneCODE repertoires so that public or cross-reactive TCRs were removed. Using the MIRA antigens, annotated TCRs were further analysed by specific ORF or by position within an ORF. Breadth was defined as the number of annotated unique rearrangements divided by the total number of unique productive rearrangements, and depth was defined as the summed frequency of the annotated unique rearrangements. Two-sided Wilcoxon rank-sum tests were applied when comparing TCR breadth between groups. TCRdb retrieved this table from immuneACCESS and kept in-frame rearrangements only. Not all clones are present; in checked studies, unresolved V genes account for under half, and no reason is known for the remainder. The V and J calls and the clone size are those of that table, but D and trimming were determined from the DNA. This sample has about 370,000 clones in its table, and around 85% of those were observed once. The top ten hold 3% to 4.5% of the sample.

The CDR1 and CDR2 encoded by the germline V gene are SGHVS and FQNEAQ. There are 15 amino acids in the CDR3, from cysteine to phenylalanine inclusive. Of the read, only the CDR3 DNA is kept; its 45 bases are in frame from base 1. V sheds 5 bases and J sheds 1 base, leaving 14 bases between their ends. The rearranged chain carries TRBV7-8 and TRBJ2-5; TRBD2 might be the D gene, on 6 matching bases. This TCR was sampled from a person between 18 and 65 years old who received the Ad26.COV2.S COVID-19 vaccine or a placebo. The source material was peripheral blood, sampled in a trial of Ad26.COV2.S vaccine versus placebo. The sequenced DNA: TGTGCCAGCAGCCCCATCCGGGACTCCCAAGAGACCCAGTACTTC. The resulting protein is CASSPIRDSQETQYF.